These 7 T cell receptor beta chains were sequenced from one sample in a study of low-dose radiotherapy and immunotherapy resistance in tumors. Sample time point: before trial treatment. First-strand cDNA relied on TRAV- and TRBV-specific primers spanning alpha and beta chains. The authors amplified TCRs for 20 to 25 PCR cycles with a constant-region primer and a V-primer adapter. Each CDR3 protein gets one entry after TCRdb re-called the reads with MiXCR. The table lists about 71,000 distinct CDR3 sequences, less than 35% of them singletons. The source material was PBMCs, sampled before treatment. Source of these receptors: a female donor with ovarian cancer.

This clonotype was detected many times. The rearrangement links TRBV5-1 to TRBJ1-1; D perhaps matches TRBD1 (6 bases). The CDR3 sequence is 15 residues long. Germline assignment: CDR1 SGHRS and CDR2 YFSETQ. The V and J ends lost 1 base and 4 bases respectively, with 14 bases between them. CDR3 in amino acids: CASSLNRGGITEAFF. CDR3 DNA sequence: TGCGCCAGCAGCTTGAATAGGGGGGGAATCACTGAAGCTTTCTTT.

This clonotype was recorded at least ten times. The rearrangement links TRBV19 to TRBJ2-1, with TRBD1 matching 9 bases. The CDR3 contains 16 residues. Germline lookup yields CDR1 LNHDA and CDR2 SQIVND (reference sequence). The V and J ends lost 3 bases and 5 bases, in that order; junction bases with no gene match: 8. The CDR3: CASSISGTGRHNEQFF. CDR3 DNA sequence: TGTGCCAGTAGTATCTCAGGGACAGGGCGCCACAATGAGCAGTTCTTC. The whole variable domain, filled in from reference TRBV19 and TRBJ2-1, reads DGGITQSPKYLFRKEGQNVTLSCEQNLNHDAMYWYRQDPGQGLRLIYYSQIVNDFQKGDIAEGYSVSREKKESFPLTVTSAQKNPTAFYLCASSISGTGRHNEQFFGPGTRLTVL.

This clonotype has only a few counts. The genes are TRBV6-5 and TRBJ2-1; D possibly corresponds to TRBD2 (5 bases). The CDR3 has 14 amino acids. V lost 8 bases to trimming and J lost 9 bases, with 20 bases between them. The germline CDR1 and CDR2 sequences are MNHEY and SVGAGI. In DNA form, the CDR3 reads TGTGCCAGCCGGGGTATGGTAGGGTTAGGTGAGCAGTTCTTC. As protein: CASRGMVGLGEQFF.

The chain uses TRBV4-1 and TRBJ1-1; 7 positions agree with TRBD1. The CDR3 runs 14 residues. CDR1 is MGHRA, CDR2 YSYEKL, per germline. The V gene end was trimmed by 3 bases and the J gene end by 8 bases; junction bases not matched to a gene: 9. The CDR3 loop is CASSQQTGIGEAFF. The CDR3 nucleotides are TGCGCCAGCAGCCAGCAGACAGGGATTGGAGAAGCTTTCTTT.

This clonotype was found many times. This chain connects TRBV19 to TRBJ2-7; 8 bases agree with TRBD1. Germline CDR1 LNHDA, CDR2 SQIVND (reference sequence). J lost 1 base, V lost 3 bases, and 2 bases had no gene match. CDR3 length: 14 amino acids. This CDR3 is CASSMTGESYEQYF. Here the CDR3 DNA reads TGTGCCAGTAGTATGACAGGGGAATCCTACGAGCAGTACTTC. The full variable domain, completed using reference TRBV19 and TRBJ2-7, is DGGITQSPKYLFRKEGQNVTLSCEQNLNHDAMYWYRQDPGQGLRLIYYSQIVNDFQKGDIAEGYSVSREKKESFPLTVTSAQKNPTAFYLCASSMTGESYEQYFGPGTRLTVT.

For this clonotype: The junction and the germline gene differ at one end; a read error may be behind it. V gene TRBV7-9 combines with J gene TRBJ1-1; tentatively, D is TRBD1 (5 bases). This CDR3 region has 12 residues. Germline loops: CDR1 SEHNR, CDR2 FQNEAQ (reference sequence). The CDR3 DNA sequence: TGTGCCAGCAGCTTATCGGACACTGAAGCTTCCTTT. Its protein is CASSLSDTEASF.

This clonotype was recorded many times. V gene TRBV3-1 combines with J gene TRBJ2-3; D not resolved. The CDR3 sequence is 16 residues long. Per germline, CDR1 LGHDT and CDR2 YNNKEL (reference sequence). The V and J ends lost 2 bases and 0 bases respectively, with 12 bases between them. The CDR3 spells CASSQNAKTSTDTQYF. The CDR3 DNA reads as TGTGCCAGCAGCCAAAATGCTAAGACTAGCACAGATACGCAGTATTTT.